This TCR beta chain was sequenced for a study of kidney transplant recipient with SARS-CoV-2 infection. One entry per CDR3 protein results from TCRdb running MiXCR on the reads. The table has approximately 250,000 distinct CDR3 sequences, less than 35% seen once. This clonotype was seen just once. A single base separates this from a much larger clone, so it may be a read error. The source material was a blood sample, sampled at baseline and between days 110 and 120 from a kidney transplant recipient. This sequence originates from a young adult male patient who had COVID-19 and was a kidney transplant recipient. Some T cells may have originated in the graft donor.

The CDR3 protein is CANSLDRRVGKLFF. As DNA, the CDR3 is TGTGCCAACAGTCTGGACCGGAGAGTAGGAAAACTGTTTTTT. The genes are TRBV27 and TRBJ1-4; D unresolved. There are 14 residues in the CDR3. The germline gives CDR1 MNHEY, CDR2 SMNVEV (reference sequence).